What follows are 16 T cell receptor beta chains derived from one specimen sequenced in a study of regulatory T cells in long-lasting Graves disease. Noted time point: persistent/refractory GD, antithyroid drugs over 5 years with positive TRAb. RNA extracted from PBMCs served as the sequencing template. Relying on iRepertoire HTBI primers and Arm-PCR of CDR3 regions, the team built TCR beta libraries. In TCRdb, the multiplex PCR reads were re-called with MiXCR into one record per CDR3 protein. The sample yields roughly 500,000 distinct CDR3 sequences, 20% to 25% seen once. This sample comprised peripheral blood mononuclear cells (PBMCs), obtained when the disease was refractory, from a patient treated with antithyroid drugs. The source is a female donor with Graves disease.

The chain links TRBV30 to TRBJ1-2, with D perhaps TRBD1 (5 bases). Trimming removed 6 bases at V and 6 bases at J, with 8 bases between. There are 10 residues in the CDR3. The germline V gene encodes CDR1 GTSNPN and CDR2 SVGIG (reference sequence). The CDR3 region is CACLGDGYTF. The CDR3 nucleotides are TGTGCCTGTCTAGGGGATGGCTACACCTTC.

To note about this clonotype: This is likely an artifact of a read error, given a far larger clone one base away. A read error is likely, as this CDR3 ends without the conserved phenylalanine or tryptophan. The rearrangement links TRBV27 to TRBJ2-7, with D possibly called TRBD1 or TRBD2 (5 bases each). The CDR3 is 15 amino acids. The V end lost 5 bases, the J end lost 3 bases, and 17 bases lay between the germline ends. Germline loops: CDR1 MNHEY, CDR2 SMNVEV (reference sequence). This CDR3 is CASSESRQRGYEQYL. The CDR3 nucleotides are TGTGCCAGCAGTGAGTCGAGACAGAGGGGCTACGAGCAGTACTTG.

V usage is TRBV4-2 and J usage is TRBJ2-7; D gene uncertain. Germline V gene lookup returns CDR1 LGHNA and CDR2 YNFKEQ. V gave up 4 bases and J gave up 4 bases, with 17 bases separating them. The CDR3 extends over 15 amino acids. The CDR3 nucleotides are TGTGCCAGCAGCCGAACGACGCTCGGCGATTACGAGCAGTACTTC. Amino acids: CASSRTTLGDYEQYF.

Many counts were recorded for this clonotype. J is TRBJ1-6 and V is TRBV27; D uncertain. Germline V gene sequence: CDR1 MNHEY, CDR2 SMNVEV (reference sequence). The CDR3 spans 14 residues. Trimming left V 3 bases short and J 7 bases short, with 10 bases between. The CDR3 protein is CASSFRAVNSPLHF. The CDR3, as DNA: TGTGCCAGCAGTTTTCGGGCCGTAAATTCACCCCTCCACTTT.

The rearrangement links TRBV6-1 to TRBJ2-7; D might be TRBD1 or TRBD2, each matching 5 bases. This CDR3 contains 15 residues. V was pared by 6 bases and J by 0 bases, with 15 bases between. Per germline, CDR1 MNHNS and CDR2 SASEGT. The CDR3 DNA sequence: TGTGCCAGCAGGAAGGGACGTATGAGCTCCTACGAGCAGTACTTC. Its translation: CASRKGRMSSYEQYF.

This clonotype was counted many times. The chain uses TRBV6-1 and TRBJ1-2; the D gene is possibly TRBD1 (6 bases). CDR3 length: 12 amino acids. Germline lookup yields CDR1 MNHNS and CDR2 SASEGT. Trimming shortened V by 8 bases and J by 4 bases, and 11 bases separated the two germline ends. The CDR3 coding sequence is TGTGCCAGCCACAGGGTCGGCTATGGCTACACCTTC. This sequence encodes CASHRVGYGYTF.

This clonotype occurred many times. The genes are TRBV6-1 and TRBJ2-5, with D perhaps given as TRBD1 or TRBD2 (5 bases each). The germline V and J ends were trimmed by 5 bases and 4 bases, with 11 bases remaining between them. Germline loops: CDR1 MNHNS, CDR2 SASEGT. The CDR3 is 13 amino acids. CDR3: CASSNGGGETQYF. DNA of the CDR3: TGTGCCAGCAGTAACGGTGGGGGAGAGACCCAGTACTTC.

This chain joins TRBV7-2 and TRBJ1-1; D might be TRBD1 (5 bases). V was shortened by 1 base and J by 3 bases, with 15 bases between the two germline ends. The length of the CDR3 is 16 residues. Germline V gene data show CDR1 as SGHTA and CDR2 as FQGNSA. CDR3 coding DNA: TGTGCCAGCAGCTTAGTTGGGTTCAGGGTGGACACTGAAGCTTTCTTT. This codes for CASSLVGFRVDTEAFF.

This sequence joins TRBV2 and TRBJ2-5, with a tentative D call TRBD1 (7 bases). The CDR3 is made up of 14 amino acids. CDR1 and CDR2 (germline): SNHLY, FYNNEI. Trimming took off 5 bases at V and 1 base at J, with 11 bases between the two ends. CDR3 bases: TGTGCCAGCAGTTGGGGGGACAGCCAAGAGACCCAGTACTTC. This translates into CASSWGDSQETQYF.

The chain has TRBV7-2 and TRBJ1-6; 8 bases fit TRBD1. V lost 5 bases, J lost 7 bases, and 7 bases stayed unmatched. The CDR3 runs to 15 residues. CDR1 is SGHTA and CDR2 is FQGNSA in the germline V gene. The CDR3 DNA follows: TGTGCCAGCAGCCCCCCCGGACAGGGAAATTCACCCCTCCACTTT. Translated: CASSPPGQGNSPLHF.

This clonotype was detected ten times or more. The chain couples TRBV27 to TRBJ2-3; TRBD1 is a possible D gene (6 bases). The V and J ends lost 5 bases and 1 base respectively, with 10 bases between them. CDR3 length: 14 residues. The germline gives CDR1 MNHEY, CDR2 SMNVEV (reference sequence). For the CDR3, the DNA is TGTGCCAGCAGTCCACGACAGGGCACAGATACGCAGTATTTT. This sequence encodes CASSPRQGTDTQYF.

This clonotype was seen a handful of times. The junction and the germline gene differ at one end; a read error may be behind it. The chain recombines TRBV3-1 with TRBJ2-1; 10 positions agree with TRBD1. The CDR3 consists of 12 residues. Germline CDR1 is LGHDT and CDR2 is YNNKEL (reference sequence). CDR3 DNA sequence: TGTGCCAGCAGTTCTACCGGGACAGGGGTGATCTTC. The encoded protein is CASSSTGTGVIF.

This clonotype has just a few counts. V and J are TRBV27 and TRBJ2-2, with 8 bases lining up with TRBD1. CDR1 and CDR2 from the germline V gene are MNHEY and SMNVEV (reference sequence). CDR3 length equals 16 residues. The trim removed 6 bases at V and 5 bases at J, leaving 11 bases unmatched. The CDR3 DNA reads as TGTGCCAGCAGAACCGACAGGGGTGGTTGGACCGGGGAGCTGTTTTTT. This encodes CASRTDRGGWTGELFF.

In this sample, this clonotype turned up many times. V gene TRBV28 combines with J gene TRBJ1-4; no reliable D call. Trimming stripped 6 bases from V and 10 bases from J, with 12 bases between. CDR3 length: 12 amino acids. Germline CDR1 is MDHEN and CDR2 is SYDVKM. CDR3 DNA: TGTGCCAGCAGCCCCCAACTGGGAAAACTGTTTTTT. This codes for CASSPQLGKLFF.

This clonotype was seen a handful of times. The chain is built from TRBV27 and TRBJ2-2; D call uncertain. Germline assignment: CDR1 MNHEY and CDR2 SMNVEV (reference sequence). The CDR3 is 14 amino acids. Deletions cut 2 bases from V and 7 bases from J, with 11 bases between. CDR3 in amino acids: CASSLEGPRGELFF. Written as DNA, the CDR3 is TGTGCCAGCAGTTTAGAAGGGCCCCGCGGGGAGCTGTTTTTT.

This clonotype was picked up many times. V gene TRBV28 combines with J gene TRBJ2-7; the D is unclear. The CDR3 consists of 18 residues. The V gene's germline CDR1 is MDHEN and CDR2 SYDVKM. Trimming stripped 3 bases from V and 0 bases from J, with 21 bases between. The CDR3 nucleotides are TGTGCCAGCAGTTTCCAGCTAGGTGGCCGTACGAGCTCCTACGAGCAGTACTTC. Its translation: CASSFQLGGRTSSYEQYF. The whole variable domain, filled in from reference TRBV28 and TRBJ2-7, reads DVKVTQSSRYLVKRTGEKVFLECVQDMDHENMFWYRQDPGLGLRLIYFSYDVKMKEKGDIPEGYSVSREKKERFSLILESASTNQTSMYLCASSFQLGGRTSSYEQYFGPGTRLTVT.